This T cell receptor beta chain is from a study of PD-1 blockade in mismatch repair-deficient tumors. Note on this clone: Its antigen remains unknown.

PCR or immunohistochemistry showed mismatch repair deficiency in every enrolled patient. TCRs were sequenced from a few patients responding to pembrolizumab. The protocol was immunoSEQ multiplex PCR, while the TCRdb copy is restricted to in-frame clones and leaves out a portion. The data show roughly 48,000 clones, with approximately 80% seen just once and around 3.3% held by the top ten. Study-level results: After pembrolizumab, tumor-resident clones rose rapidly, then generally contracted before radiologic responses.

J lost 7 bases, V lost 5 bases, and 5 bases had no gene match. The CDR3 contains 15 residues. Germline CDR1 is LGHNT and CDR2 is FRNRAP. The starting material was PBMCs, obtained before pembrolizumab treatment. V gene TRBV12-5 combines with J gene TRBJ2-1, with TRBD2 matching over 13 bases. The sequence was collected from an adult with mismatch repair-deficient cancer. The CDR3 bases are TGTGCTAGTGGTCGGGGACTAGCGGGAACTAATGAGCAGTTCTTC. Its translation: CASGRGLAGTNEQFF.